This T cell receptor beta chain was obtained from a study of beta chain features in type 1 diabetes. Overall study findings and caveats: There was a moderate but significant shortening of TCRB CDR3s in all four CD4+ subsets of Type 1 diabetes patients.

The sample holds a few counts of this clone. What it binds is unknown. The whole isolated RNA underwent reverse transcription, so sequencing captured expressed TCRB transcripts. Measured with immunoSEQ multiplex PCR; TCRdb has only the in-frame clones, and not every one. This sample yields 630,000 or so clones, of which 11% to 15% are seen a single time; roughly 0.04% belongs to the top ten. The TCR was taken from a man in his late teens or twenties with type 1 diabetes. Sequencing input: naive CD4+ T cells from blood.

The CDR3 DNA reads as TGTGCCAGCAGCCAAGAGCGGACTAGCACAGATACGCAGTATTTT. It is translated as CASSQERTSTDTQYF. V usage is TRBV4-2 and J usage is TRBJ2-3, with a weak D call TRBD2 (5 bases). There are 15 residues in the CDR3. Trimming cost V 0 bases and J 0 bases, with 7 bases left between them. CDR1 is LGHNA and CDR2 is YNFKEQ in the germline V gene.